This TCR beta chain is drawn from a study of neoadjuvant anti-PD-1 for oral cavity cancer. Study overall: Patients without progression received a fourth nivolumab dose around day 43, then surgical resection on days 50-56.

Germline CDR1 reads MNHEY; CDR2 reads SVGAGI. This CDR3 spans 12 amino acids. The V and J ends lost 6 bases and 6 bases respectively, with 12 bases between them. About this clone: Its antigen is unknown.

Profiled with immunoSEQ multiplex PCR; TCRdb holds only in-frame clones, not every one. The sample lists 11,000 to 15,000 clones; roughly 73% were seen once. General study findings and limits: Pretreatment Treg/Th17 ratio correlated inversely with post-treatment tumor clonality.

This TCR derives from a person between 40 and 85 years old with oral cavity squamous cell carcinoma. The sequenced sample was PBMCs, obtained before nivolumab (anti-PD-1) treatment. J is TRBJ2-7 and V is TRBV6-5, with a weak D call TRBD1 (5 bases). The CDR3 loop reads CASSHQGSEQYF. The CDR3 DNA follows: TGTGCCAGCAGCCACCAGGGAAGCGAGCAGTACTTC.